The clone carrying this TCR beta chain has ten or more counts. The CDR3 sequence is 14 residues long. Germline CDR1 and CDR2: MDHEN and SYDVKM. Trimming stripped 6 bases from V and 2 bases from J, with 13 bases between. This entry is derived from a study of regulatory T cells in long-lasting Graves disease. In building TCR beta libraries, iRepertoire HTBI primers were used together with Arm-PCR of CDR3 regions. MiXCR, applied by TCRdb to the multiplex PCR reads, yields one record per CDR3 protein. The repertoire holds about half a million distinct CDR3 sequences, with approximately 12% as singletons. Time point indicated: newly diagnosed GD, antithyroid drugs for less than 3 months. The TCR library was made from RNA that had been extracted from PBMCs in TRIzol. The same data also went into a second study, on T cells in Graves' hyperthyroidism and ophthalmopathy. That paper adds: Diagnosis rested on symptoms, serum thyroxine and TRAb, thyroid ultrasound, and orbital computed tomography.

Here the sequenced sample was peripheral blood mononuclear cells (PBMCs), taken at new diagnosis, from a patient treated with antithyroid drugs. The receptor was derived from a woman aged 25 to 45 with Graves disease. The chain has TRBV28 and TRBJ1-2; the D gene is possibly TRBD1 (5 bases). The CDR3 here is CASRSGTANYGYTF. The CDR3 DNA sequence: TGTGCCAGCAGGTCCGGGACGGCGAACTATGGCTACACCTTC.